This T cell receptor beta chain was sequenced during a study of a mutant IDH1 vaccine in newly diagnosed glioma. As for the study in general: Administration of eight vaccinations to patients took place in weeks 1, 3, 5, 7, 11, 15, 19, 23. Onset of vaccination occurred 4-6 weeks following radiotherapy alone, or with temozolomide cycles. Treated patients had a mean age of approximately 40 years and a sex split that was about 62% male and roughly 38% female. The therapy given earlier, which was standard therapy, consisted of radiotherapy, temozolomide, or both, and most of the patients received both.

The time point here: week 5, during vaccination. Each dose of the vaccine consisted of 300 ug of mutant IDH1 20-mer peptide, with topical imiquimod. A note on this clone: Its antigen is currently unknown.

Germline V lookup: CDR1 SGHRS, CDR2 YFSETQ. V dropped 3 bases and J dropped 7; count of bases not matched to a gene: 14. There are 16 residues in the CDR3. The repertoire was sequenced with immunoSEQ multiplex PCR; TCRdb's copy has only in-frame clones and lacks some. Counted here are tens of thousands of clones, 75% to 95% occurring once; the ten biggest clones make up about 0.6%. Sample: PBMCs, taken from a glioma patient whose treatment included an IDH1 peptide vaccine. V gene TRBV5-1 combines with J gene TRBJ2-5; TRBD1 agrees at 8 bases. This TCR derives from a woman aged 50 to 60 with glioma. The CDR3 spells CASSSAGQGGIGTQYF. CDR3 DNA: TGCGCCAGCAGCTCCGCAGGACAGGGCGGGATAGGGACCCAGTACTTC.